This T cell receptor (beta chain) was recovered during a study of molecular identifiers for immune sequencing clone quantification. Study at large: Across replicate runs, RNA obtained from approximately 20,000 or 100,000 naive CD8 cells was divided into five, with four undergoing sequencing. The study's findings and limits: Researchers reportedly could pick up spiked Jurkat TCR RNA from one cell mixed into about 1 million naive cells. Clones with over 20 RNA copies captured over 99% of effector molecules but under 1% of naive ones.

Between the trimmed V and J ends, which lost 5 bases and 1 base, there was a span of 12 bases. The CDR3 totals 15 residues. Germline CDR1 MNHEY, CDR2 SVGEGT. A note on this clonotype: What it binds is unknown.

TCRdb re-derived calls from the PCR reads in MiXCR, one entry per CDR3 protein. Of approximately 630,000 distinct CDR3 sequences listed, 25% are singletons. The receptor was isolated from a human donor in good health. Some libraries in this study had Jurkat cell RNA spiked in. Sequenced sample: naive CD8+ T cells from blood, with Jurkat cell RNA spiked in. Noted subset: FACS-sorted CD8+CD4-CCR7+CD45RA+ naive T cells. V is TRBV6-2 or TRBV6-3 and J is TRBJ2-1; TRBD2 might be the D (6 bases). The DNA for the CDR3 is TGTGCCAGCAGTGCCCGACTAGGGTCCTACAATGAGCAGTTCTTC. Residues: CASSARLGSYNEQFF.